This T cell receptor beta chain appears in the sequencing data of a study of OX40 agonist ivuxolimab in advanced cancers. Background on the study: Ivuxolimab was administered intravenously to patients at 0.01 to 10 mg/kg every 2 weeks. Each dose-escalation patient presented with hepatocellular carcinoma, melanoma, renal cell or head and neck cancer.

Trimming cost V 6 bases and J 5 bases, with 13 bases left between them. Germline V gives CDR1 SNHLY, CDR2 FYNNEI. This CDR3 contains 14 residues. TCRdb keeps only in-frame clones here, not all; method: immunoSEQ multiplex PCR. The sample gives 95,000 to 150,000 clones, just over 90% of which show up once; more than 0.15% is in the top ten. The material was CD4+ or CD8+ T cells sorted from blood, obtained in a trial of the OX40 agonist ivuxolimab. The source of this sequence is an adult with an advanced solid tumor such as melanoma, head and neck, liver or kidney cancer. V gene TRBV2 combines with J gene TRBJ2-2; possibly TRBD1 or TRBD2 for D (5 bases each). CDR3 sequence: CASRRGARTGELFF. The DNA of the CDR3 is TGTGCCAGCAGGAGGGGCGCAAGGACCGGGGAGCTGTTTTTT.